This T cell receptor beta chain was profiled in a study of CD8 T cell repertoires and HIV-1 epitope variants. Study summary: Control wells had CMV/EBV/flu peptides, negative Ebola AY9, or no peptide. Overall study findings and caveats: Nef KF9 drew roughly five clonotypes and HW9 one, without TAALDMSHF responses. Most of the nine antigen-specific clonotypes appeared cross-reactive to autologous or escape variants.

The table came from immunoSEQ multiplex PCR; TCRdb's copy has only in-frame clones and leaves some out. The sample lists 80,000 to 95,000 clones, roughly four fifths occurring once. V was cut by 4 bases and J by 4 bases, with 16 bases left in between. The length of the CDR3 is 15 residues. CDR1 and CDR2 from the germline V gene are LNHNV and YYDKDF (reference sequence). Remarks on this clone: Its target is not known.

V usage is TRBV15 and J usage is TRBJ1-2; D not certain. Sequencing used uncultured baseline CD8+ T cells from peripheral blood mononuclear cells (PBMCs). This clonotype originated in a male donor with HIV. CDR3 DNA sequence: TGTGCCACCAGCATCGGACGAGGGAGTGGCTATGGCTACACCTTC. It encodes CATSIGRGSGYGYTF.